These 17 T cell receptor beta chains originate from one sample sequenced in a study of T-cell memory formation after mild COVID-19 (dated by TCRdb to about 2021). Libraries were built with 5' RACE. Data came from an Illumina NovaSeq 6000. Clones were called with MiXCR by TCRdb after fastp trimmed the public reads at Q25, and only in-frame beta chains were retained. Rows with one shared CDR3 protein collapse into an entry with the most common genes and DNA. In all, the sample holds roughly 180,000 distinct CDR3 sequences, and about 18% of those were seen once. The ten top clones hold roughly 3.8% of the sample. Sequences were obtained from PBMCs or a T cell subset sorted from them (not recorded which). All receptors derive from a man younger than 30 who had mild COVID-19 (a few samples of this study predate the infection). The sample titles of this study are shuffled in the database, so cell type and time point are left out; the donor was told from shared clones.

This clonotype was picked up many times. V is TRBV20-1 and J is TRBJ1-1; possible D gene TRBD1, 5 bases. The CDR3 has 13 amino acids. V was shortened by 4 bases and J by 3 bases, with 12 bases between the two germline ends. Germline V CDR1 and CDR2: DFQATT, SNEGSKA (reference sequence). CDR3 DNA: TGCAGTGCTAAGAGGGGAAGGGACACTGAAGCTTTCTTT. Its protein is CSAKRGRDTEAFF.

The V and J genes are TRBV20-1 and TRBJ1-6; D not resolved. Germline V CDR1 and CDR2: DFQATT, SNEGSKA (reference sequence). Trimming cost V 3 bases and J 6 bases, with 9 bases left between them. The CDR3 runs 13 residues. The CDR3, as DNA: TGCAGTGCTAGTTCGGGCAGTAATTCACCCCTCCACTTT. Encoded protein: CSASSGSNSPLHF.

The DNA for the CDR3 is TGTGCCAGCAGTAGAAGGGGGGATGAAGCTTTCTTT. It codes for CASSRRGDEAFF. The chain links TRBV6-6 to TRBJ1-1, with TRBD1 as a possible D gene (6 bases). Germline-derived CDR1 and CDR2 are MNHNY and SVGAGI (reference sequence). The CDR3 runs 12 residues. Trimming took off 5 bases at V and 7 bases at J, with 11 bases between the two ends.

In this sample, this clonotype turned up once. The chain links TRBV12-3 or TRBV12-4 to TRBJ1-2; D is unclear. The CDR3 runs to 14 residues. V lost 5 bases and J lost 5, with 15 bases in between. The CDR3 sequence: CASSPNVGSYGYTF. Here the CDR3 DNA reads TGTGCCAGCAGTCCAAACGTGGGGAGTTATGGCTACACCTTC.

The V and J genes are TRBV20-1 and TRBJ2-5, with a tentative D call TRBD1 (6 bases). The germline gives CDR1 DFQATT, CDR2 SNEGSKA (reference sequence). This CDR3 has 15 residues. V shed 2 bases and J shed 3 bases, with 16 bases lying between them. The CDR3 protein is CSARRWGHGEETQYF. The CDR3 DNA follows: TGCAGTGCTAGACGGTGGGGGCACGGGGAAGAGACCCAGTACTTC.

The chain has TRBV29-1 and TRBJ2-1; D might be TRBD1 (6 bases). This CDR3 comprises 14 residues. Per germline, CDR1 SQVTM and CDR2 ANQGSEA. Trimming left V 8 bases short and J 4 bases short, with 18 bases between. CDR3 region: CSTRYGTKYNEQFF. The CDR3 nucleotides read TGCAGCACTCGATACGGGACAAAGTACAATGAGCAGTTCTTC.

DNA for the CDR3: TGTGCCAGCAGTTTCGGACAGTATAGCAATCAGCCCCAGCATTTT. It specifies CASSFGQYSNQPQHF. The rearrangement links TRBV12-3 or TRBV12-4 to TRBJ1-5; weak D call: TRBD1 (6 bases). CDR3 length: 15 residues. The V and J ends lost 3 bases and 0 bases respectively, with 9 bases between them.

J is TRBJ2-5 and V is TRBV10-3; no clear D. This CDR3 is 11 amino acids long. Trimming took off 0 bases at V and 5 bases at J, with 1 base between the two ends. Per germline, CDR1 ENHRY and CDR2 SYGVKD. In DNA, the CDR3 is TGTGCCATCAGTGAGTCGGAGACCCAGTACTTC. Translated, it gives CAISESETQYF.

J is TRBJ1-2 and V is TRBV30; no reliable D call. Germline-derived CDR1 and CDR2 are GTSNPN and SVGIG (reference sequence). This CDR3 is built from 11 residues. Trimming stripped 4 bases from V and 2 bases from J, with 5 bases between. The CDR3 sequence: CAWTVNYGYTF. The CDR3, as DNA: TGTGCCTGGACGGTGAACTATGGCTACACCTTC.

The chain uses TRBV21-1 and TRBJ2-7; the D call of TRBD1 is as the table states it, not checked on the DNA. TRBV21-1 constitutes a pseudogene. CDR3 length: 13 residues. CDR3 protein: CASSPTDRGGQYV. DNA of the CDR3: TGTGCCAGCAGCCCAACTGACAGGGGTGGGCAGTACGTC.

In this sample, this clonotype turned up a few times. The gene calls are TRBV12-3 or TRBV12-4 and TRBJ1-5; 11 nucleotides line up with TRBD1. V was pared by 4 bases and J by 5 bases, with 4 bases of the junction left unmatched. CDR3 length: 15 amino acids. Written as DNA, the CDR3 is TGTGCCAGCAGTTGGACAGGGGGCATTCATCAGCCCCAGCATTTT. The encoded protein is CASSWTGGIHQPQHF.

This clonotype came up a few times. This chain links TRBV5-6 with TRBJ2-2; D is unresolved. V was shortened by 1 base and J by 6 bases, with 7 bases between the two germline ends. Looked up from germline, CDR1 is SGHDT and CDR2 is YYEEEE. The CDR3 is 13 amino acids. CDR3: CASSLSDPGELFF. The CDR3 coding sequence is TGTGCCAGCAGCTTGTCTGATCCCGGGGAGCTGTTTTTT.

This clonotype was counted between two and nine times. The chain links TRBV4-3 to TRBJ2-7; 7 bases fit TRBD1. Germline values: CDR1 LGHNA, CDR2 YSLEER. The J segment lost 4 bases and the V segment lost 3 bases, leaving 12 bases of the junction unmatched. The CDR3 has 16 amino acids. CDR3 nucleotide sequence: TGCGCCAGCAGCCAGCCACTGGGACAGATCCTATACGAGCAGTACGTC. This codes for CASSQPLGQILYEQYV.

This clonotype showed up just a few times. The V gene is TRBV4-3, the J gene TRBJ1-4, with 9 bases matching TRBD1. CDR1 LGHNA and CDR2 YSLEER come from the germline V gene. Trimming took 4 bases from V and 0 from J; bases not matched to a gene: 9. The CDR3 loop spans 18 amino acids. The CDR3 reads CASSPGQGMITTNEKLFF. CDR3 bases: TGCGCCAGCAGCCCGGGACAGGGAATGATCACAACTAATGAAAAACTGTTTTTT.

This clonotype was counted between two and nine times. J is TRBJ1-1 and V is TRBV9, with D perhaps TRBD1 (5 bases). The CDR3 spans 12 residues. Germline CDR1 is SGDLS and CDR2 is YYNGEE. Trimming removed 4 bases from V and 11 bases from J, with 15 bases in between. DNA of the CDR3: TGTGCCAGCAGCTCGGACCCGGGGCGCGCTTTCTTT. This translates into CASSSDPGRAFF.

The chain employs TRBV7-2 and TRBJ2-2; D might be TRBD1 or TRBD2, each matching 7 bases. Looked up from germline, CDR1 is SGHTA and CDR2 is FQGNSA. V dropped 2 bases and J dropped 5 bases, with 12 bases sitting between them. The CDR3 spans 15 residues. The CDR3 DNA reads TGTGCCAGCAGCTTACAGGGGGGGGATACCGGGGAGCTGTTTTTT. This encodes CASSLQGGDTGELFF. Looking up the rest from reference TRBV7-2 and TRBJ2-2 gives the full variable domain: GAGVSQSPSNKVTEKGKDVELRCDPISGHTALYWYRQSLGQGLEFLIYFQGNSAPDKSGLPSDRFSAERTGGSVSTLTIQRTQQEDSAVYLCASSLQGGDTGELFFGEGSRLTVL.

This clonotype came up a few times. The rearrangement links TRBV5-1 to TRBJ1-6; TRBD1 might be the D (5 bases). The CDR3 is 14 residues long. The germline V gene encodes CDR1 SGHRS and CDR2 YFSETQ. Trimming left V 3 bases short and J 9 bases short, with 13 bases between. CDR3 sequence: CASSSGQGGSPLHF. For the CDR3, the DNA is TGCGCCAGCAGCTCGGGGCAGGGAGGTTCACCCCTCCACTTT.